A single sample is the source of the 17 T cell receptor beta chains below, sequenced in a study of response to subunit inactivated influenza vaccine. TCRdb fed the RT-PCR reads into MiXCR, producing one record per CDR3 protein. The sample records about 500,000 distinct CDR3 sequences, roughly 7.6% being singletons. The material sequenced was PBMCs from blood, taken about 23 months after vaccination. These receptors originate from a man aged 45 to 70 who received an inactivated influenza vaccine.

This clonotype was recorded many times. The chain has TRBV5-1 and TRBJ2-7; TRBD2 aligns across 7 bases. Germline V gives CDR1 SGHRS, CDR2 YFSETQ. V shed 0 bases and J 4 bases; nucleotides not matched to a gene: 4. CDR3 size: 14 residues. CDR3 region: CASSLGGSEYEQYF. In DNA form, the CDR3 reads TGCGCCAGCAGCTTGGGCGGGAGTGAATACGAGCAGTACTTC.

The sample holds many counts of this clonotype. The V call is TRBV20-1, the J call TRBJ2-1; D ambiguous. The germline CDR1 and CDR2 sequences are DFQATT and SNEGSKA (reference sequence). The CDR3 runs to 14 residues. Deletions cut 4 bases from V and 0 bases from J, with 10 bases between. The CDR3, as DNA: TGCAGTGCTACTACTCGGAGCTCCTACAATGAGCAGTTCTTC. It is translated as CSATTRSSYNEQFF.

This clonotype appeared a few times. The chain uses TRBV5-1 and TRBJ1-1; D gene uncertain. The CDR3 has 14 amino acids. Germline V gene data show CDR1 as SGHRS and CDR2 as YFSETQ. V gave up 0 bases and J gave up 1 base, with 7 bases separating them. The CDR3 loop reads CASSLVAKNTEAFF. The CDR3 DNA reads TGCGCCAGCAGCTTGGTGGCCAAGAACACTGAAGCTTTCTTT. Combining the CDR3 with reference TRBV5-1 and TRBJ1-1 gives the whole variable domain KAGVTQTPRYLIKTRGQQVTLSCSPISGHRSVSWYQQTPGQGLQFLFEYFSETQRNKGNFPGRFSGRQFSNSRSEMNVSTLELGDSALYLCASSLVAKNTEAFFGQGTRLTVV.

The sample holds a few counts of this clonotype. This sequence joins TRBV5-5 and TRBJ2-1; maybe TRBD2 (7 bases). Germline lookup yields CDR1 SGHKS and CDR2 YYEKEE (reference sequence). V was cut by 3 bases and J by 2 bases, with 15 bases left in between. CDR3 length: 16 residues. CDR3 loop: CASSSLGGDTYNEQFF. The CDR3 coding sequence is TGTGCCAGCAGCTCCCTGGGGGGGGACACCTACAATGAGCAGTTCTTC. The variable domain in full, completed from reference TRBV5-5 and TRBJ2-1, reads DAGVTQSPTHLIKTRGQQVTLRCSPISGHKSVSWYQQVLGQGPQFIFQYYEKEERGRGNFPDRFSARQFPNYSSELNVNALLLGDSALYLCASSSLGGDTYNEQFFGPGTRLTVL.

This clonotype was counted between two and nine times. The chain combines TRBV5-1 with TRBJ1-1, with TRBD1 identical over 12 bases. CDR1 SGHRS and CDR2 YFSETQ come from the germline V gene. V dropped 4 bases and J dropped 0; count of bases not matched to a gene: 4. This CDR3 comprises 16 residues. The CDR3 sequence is CASSGGTGGMNTEAFF. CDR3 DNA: TGCGCCAGCAGCGGTGGGACAGGGGGCATGAACACTGAAGCTTTCTTT. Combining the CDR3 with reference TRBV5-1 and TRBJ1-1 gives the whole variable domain KAGVTQTPRYLIKTRGQQVTLSCSPISGHRSVSWYQQTPGQGLQFLFEYFSETQRNKGNFPGRFSGRQFSNSRSEMNVSTLELGDSALYLCASSGGTGGMNTEAFFGQGTRLTVV.

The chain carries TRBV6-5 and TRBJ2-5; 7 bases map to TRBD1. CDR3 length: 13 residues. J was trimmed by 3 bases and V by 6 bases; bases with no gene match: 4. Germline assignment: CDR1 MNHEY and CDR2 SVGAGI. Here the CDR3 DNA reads TGTGCCAGCAGCTACAGGGGAAAAGAGACCCAGTACTTC. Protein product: CASSYRGKETQYF.

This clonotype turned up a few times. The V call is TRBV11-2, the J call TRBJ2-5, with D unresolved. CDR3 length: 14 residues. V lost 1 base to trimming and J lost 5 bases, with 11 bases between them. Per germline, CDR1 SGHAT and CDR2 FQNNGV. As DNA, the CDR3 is TGTGCCAGCAGCTTAGGGTCCGTAAGGGAGACCCAGTACTTC. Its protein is CASSLGSVRETQYF.

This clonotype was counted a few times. CDR3 residues: CASSPPFYKWGYTF. DNA of the CDR3: TGTGCCAGCAGTCCTCCTTTTTATAAGTGGGGCTACACCTTC. V and J are TRBV28 and TRBJ1-2; D ambiguous. The germline CDR1 and CDR2 sequences are MDHEN and SYDVKM. The CDR3 runs 14 residues. Trimming stripped 5 bases from V and 8 bases from J, with 18 bases between.

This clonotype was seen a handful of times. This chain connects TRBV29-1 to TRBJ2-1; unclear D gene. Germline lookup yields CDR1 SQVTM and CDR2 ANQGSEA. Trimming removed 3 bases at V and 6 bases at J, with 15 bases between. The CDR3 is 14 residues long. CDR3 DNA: TGCAGCGTTGATCGCGGTGGTGCAGGCAATGAGCAGTTCTTC. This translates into CSVDRGGAGNEQFF.

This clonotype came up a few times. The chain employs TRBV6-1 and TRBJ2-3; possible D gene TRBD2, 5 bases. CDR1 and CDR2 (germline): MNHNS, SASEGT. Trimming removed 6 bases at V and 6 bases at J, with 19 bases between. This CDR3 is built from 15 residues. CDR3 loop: CASSPSLTGSDTQYF. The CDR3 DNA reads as TGTGCCAGCAGCCCCTCTTTGACGGGGAGTGATACGCAGTATTTT.

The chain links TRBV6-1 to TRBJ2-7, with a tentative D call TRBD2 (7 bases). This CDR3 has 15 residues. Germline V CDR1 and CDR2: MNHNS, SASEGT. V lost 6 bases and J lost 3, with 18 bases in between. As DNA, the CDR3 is TGTGCCAGCAGGGGGGGCGGGGGCTCCCTCTACGAGCAGTACTTC. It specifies CASRGGGGSLYEQYF.

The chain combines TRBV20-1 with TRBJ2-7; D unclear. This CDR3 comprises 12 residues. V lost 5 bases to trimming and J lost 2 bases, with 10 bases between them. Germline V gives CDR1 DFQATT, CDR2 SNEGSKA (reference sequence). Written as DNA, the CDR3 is TGCAGTGCTGGGTGGCTCACCTACGAGCAGTACTTC. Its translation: CSAGWLTYEQYF.

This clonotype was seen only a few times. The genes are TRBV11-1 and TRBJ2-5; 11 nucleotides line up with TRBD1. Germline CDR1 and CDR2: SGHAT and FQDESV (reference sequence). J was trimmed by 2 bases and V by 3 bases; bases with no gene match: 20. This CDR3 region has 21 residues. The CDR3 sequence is CASSFLWSSADRGLWQETQYF. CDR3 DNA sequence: TGTGCCAGCAGCTTCCTTTGGTCTTCAGCGGACAGGGGGCTTTGGCAAGAGACCCAGTACTTC.

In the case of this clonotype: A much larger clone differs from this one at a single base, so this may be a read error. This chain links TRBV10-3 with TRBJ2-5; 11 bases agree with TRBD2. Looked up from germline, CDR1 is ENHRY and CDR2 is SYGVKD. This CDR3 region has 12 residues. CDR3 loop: CATTSGGETQHF. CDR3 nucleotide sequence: TGTGCCACCACTAGCGGGGGAGAGACCCAGCACTTC.

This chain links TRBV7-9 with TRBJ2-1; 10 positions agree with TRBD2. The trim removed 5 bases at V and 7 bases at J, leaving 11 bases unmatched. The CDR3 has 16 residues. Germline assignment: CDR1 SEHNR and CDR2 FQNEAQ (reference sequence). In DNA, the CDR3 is TGTGCCAGCAGCGGTCGAACTAGCGGGATGGTAAATGAGCAGTTCTTC. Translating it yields CASSGRTSGMVNEQFF.

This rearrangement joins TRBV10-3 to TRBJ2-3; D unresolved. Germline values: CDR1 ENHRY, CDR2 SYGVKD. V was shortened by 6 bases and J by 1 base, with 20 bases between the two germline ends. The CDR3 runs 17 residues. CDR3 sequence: CAISNSGVLTRTDTQYF. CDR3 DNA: TGTGCCATCAGCAATTCCGGAGTACTCACTCGCACAGATACGCAGTATTTT.

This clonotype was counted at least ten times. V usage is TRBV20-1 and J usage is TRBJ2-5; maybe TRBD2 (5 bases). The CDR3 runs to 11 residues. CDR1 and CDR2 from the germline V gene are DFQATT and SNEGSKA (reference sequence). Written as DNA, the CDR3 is TGCAGCACCGGACGGAGGGAGACCCAGTACTTC. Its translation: CSTGRRETQYF.